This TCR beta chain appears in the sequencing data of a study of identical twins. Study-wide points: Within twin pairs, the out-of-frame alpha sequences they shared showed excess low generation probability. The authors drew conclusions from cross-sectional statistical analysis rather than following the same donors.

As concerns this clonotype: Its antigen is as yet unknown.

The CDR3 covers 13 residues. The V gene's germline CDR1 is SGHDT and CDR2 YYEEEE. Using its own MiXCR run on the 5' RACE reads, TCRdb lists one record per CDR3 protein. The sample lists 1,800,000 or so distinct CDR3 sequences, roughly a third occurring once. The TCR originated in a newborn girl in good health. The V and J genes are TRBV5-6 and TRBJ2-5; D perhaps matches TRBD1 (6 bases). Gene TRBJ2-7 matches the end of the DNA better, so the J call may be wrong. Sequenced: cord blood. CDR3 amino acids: CASSSDRTSEQYF. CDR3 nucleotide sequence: TGTGCCAGCAGCTCCGACAGGACCTCCGAGCAGTACTTC.